The 17 T cell receptor beta chains reported below all come from one sample, sequenced in a study of blood T cells in healthy people across ages. Sample-barcoded 5' priming and a J-beta primer mix drove a second PCR of roughly 7 to 11 cycles. One entry per CDR3 protein results from TCRdb running MiXCR on the 5' RACE reads. The sample lists hundreds of thousands of distinct CDR3 sequences, 32% occurring once. Source material: blood. Receptors originate from a woman at least 80 years old in good health.

About this clonotype: Given a much more abundant clone one base away, this may be a read error. The rearrangement joins TRBV5-1 to TRBJ2-1; 8 bases are a match to TRBD2. Germline V gives CDR1 SGHRS, CDR2 YFSETQ. After removal of 4 bases from V and 2 bases from J, the junction contained 8 bases not matched to a gene. The CDR3 loop spans 16 amino acids. This CDR3 reads CASSPAGAGAYNEQFF. CDR3 DNA: TGCGCCAGCAGCCCGGCGGGAGCGGGGGCCTACAATGAGCAGTTCTTC.

The J gene is TRBJ1-2, the V gene TRBV12-3 or TRBV12-4; TRBD1 might be the D (5 bases). This CDR3 is built from 14 residues. Trimming stripped 0 bases from V and 4 bases from J, with 9 bases between. CDR3 nucleotide sequence: TGTGCCAGCAGTTTAGCGCACCAGGGCTATGGCTACACCTTC. Translated, it gives CASSLAHQGYGYTF.

The genes are TRBV12-3 or TRBV12-4 and TRBJ2-1, with 12 bases fitting TRBD2. The CDR3 length is 15 residues. J lost 8 bases, V lost 10 bases, and 12 bases had no gene match. DNA of the CDR3: TGTGCCATTTCAGGGTCTAGCGGGGGGGGCGATGAGCAGTTCTTC. Amino acids: CAISGSSGGGDEQFF.

This clonotype was seen only a few times. CDR3 residues: CASSVVQNTEAFF. The CDR3 nucleotides read TGTGCCAGCAGCGTAGTACAGAACACTGAAGCTTTCTTT. The chain uses TRBV9 and TRBJ1-1; D is ambiguous. CDR3 length equals 13 residues. Trimming removed 0 bases at V and 1 base at J, with 4 bases between. Looked up from germline, CDR1 is SGDLS and CDR2 is YYNGEE.

This clonotype turned up a few times. J is TRBJ1-1 and V is TRBV3-1, with D tentatively TRBD1 (5 bases). This CDR3 is built from 15 residues. V lost 4 bases and J 0 bases, leaving 12 bases between the germline ends. Germline CDR1 reads LGHDT; CDR2 reads YNNKEL (reference sequence). The CDR3 coding sequence is TGTGCCAGCAGCCTTCGGGGGAAGATGAACACTGAAGCTTTCTTT. Its translation: CASSLRGKMNTEAFF.

This clonotype was detected ten times or more. The chain joins TRBV7-9 to TRBJ2-5, with 10 bases identical to TRBD2. Germline V gives CDR1 SEHNR, CDR2 FQNEAQ (reference sequence). The CDR3 loop spans 16 amino acids. V trimming: 5 bases; J trimming: 2 bases; junction bases outside the gene matches: 8. The CDR3, as DNA: TGTGCCAGCAGCCCTGGACTAGCGGCTTCTCAAGAGACCCAGTACTTC. It codes for CASSPGLAASQETQYF.

This chain joins TRBV7-2 and TRBJ2-4; D remains ambiguous. The CDR3 spans 14 residues. In germline, CDR1 is SGHTA, CDR2 FQGNSA. The V end lost 0 bases, the J end lost 8 bases, and 11 bases lay between the germline ends. As DNA, the CDR3 is TGTGCCAGCAGCTTAGCAGGGTTTAGGGACATTCAGTACTTC. Protein product: CASSLAGFRDIQYF.

The rearrangement links TRBV29-1 to TRBJ1-2; D may be TRBD1 (6 bases). The CDR3 length is 10 residues. V was cut by 6 bases and J by 9 bases, with 11 bases left in between. In germline, CDR1 is SQVTM, CDR2 ANQGSEA. The CDR3 sequence is CSVATGSYTF. CDR3 in DNA: TGCAGCGTCGCCACAGGGAGCTACACCTTC.

The genes are TRBV9 and TRBJ2-5, with TRBD2 matching over 9 bases. Germline CDR1 and CDR2: SGDLS and YYNGEE. The CDR3 loop spans 16 amino acids. After removal of 0 bases from V and 5 bases from J, the junction contained 8 bases not matched to a gene. For the CDR3, the DNA is TGTGCCAGCAGCGTAGAGCGCGGGGGGGCTGGTGAGACCCAGTACTTC. As protein: CASSVERGGAGETQYF.

The chain couples TRBV12-3 or TRBV12-4 to TRBJ2-7; a possible D gene is TRBD1 (6 bases). The CDR3 is 15 amino acids. Trimming took off 7 bases at V and 3 bases at J, with 19 bases between the two ends. CDR3: CASTVQGHPFYEQYF. CDR3 coding DNA: TGTGCCAGCACCGTACAGGGACACCCCTTCTACGAGCAGTACTTC.

Concerning this clonotype: Being one base from a much bigger clone, this may be a read error. The rearrangement joins TRBV7-2 to TRBJ2-3; 7 nucleotides align to TRBD1. The V gene's germline CDR1 is SGHTA and CDR2 FQGNSA. The length of the CDR3 is 14 residues. The CDR3 protein is CASSVDRATDAQYF. In nucleotides, the CDR3 is TGTGCCAGCAGCGTAGACAGGGCAACAGATGCGCAGTATTTT.

The chain has TRBV5-1 and TRBJ2-2; 9 nucleotides line up with TRBD2. V gave up 6 bases and J gave up 5 bases; unmatched junction bases: 8. The CDR3 covers 15 residues. Germline lookup yields CDR1 SGHRS and CDR2 YFSETQ. The CDR3 spells CASKEAGGETGELFF. CDR3 nucleotides: TGCGCCAGCAAGGAAGCGGGGGGCGAGACCGGGGAGCTGTTTTTT.

Ten or more counts support this clonotype. This chain links TRBV7-3 with TRBJ2-7, with D possibly TRBD2 on 7 matching bases. The CDR3 totals 14 residues. In germline, CDR1 is SGHTA, CDR2 FQGTGA. Trimming shortened V by 2 bases and J by 4 bases, and 12 bases separated the two germline ends. In DNA, the CDR3 is TGTGCCAGCAGCTTAGAGGGGGGGAAGTACGAGCAGTACTTC. Translation gives CASSLEGGKYEQYF. The full variable domain, its missing parts supplied by reference TRBV7-3 and TRBJ2-7, is GAGVSQTPSNKVTEKGKYVELRCDPISGHTALYWYRQSLGQGPEFLIYFQGTGAADDSGLPNDRFFAVRPEGSVSTLKIQRTERGDSAVYLCASSLEGGKYEQYFGPGTRLTVT.

This clonotype was counted ten times or more. The rearrangement uses TRBV15 and TRBJ1-5, with a weak D call TRBD1 (5 bases). This CDR3 spans 15 amino acids. Trimming removed 5 bases from V and 1 base from J, with 12 bases in between. Per the germline V gene, CDR1 is LNHNV and CDR2 is YYDKDF (reference sequence). Here the CDR3 reads CATSPRRGSNQPQHF. The CDR3 bases are TGTGCCACCAGCCCACGCCGGGGGAGCAATCAGCCCCAGCATTTT.

The chain joins TRBV4-1 to TRBJ2-1; 10 nucleotides align to TRBD2. Germline V lookup: CDR1 MGHRA, CDR2 YSYEKL. The CDR3 totals 17 residues. Trimming at V came to 4 bases and at J to 7 bases, leaving 13 bases not matched to a gene. The CDR3 here is CASSPRTSGNPGNEQFF. CDR3 coding DNA: TGCGCCAGCAGCCCCCGGACTAGCGGAAACCCTGGTAATGAGCAGTTCTTC.

Ten or more counts support this clonotype. The chain employs TRBV4-2 and TRBJ1-2; 7 positions agree with TRBD1. The CDR3 runs 14 residues. Germline loops: CDR1 LGHNA, CDR2 YNFKEQ. Losses at the gene ends were 0 bases for V and 8 bases for J; bases not matched to a gene: 6. The CDR3 nucleotides are TGTGCCAGCAGCCAAGATCCGGACAGGTCAGGCTACACCTTC. It codes for CASSQDPDRSGYTF.

This clonotype was detected ten times or more. This chain uses TRBV20-1 with TRBJ2-5, with a weak D call TRBD1 (6 bases). The V gene's germline CDR1 is DFQATT and CDR2 SNEGSKA (reference sequence). The CDR3 is 14 amino acids. V lost 2 bases and J 2 bases, leaving 12 bases between the germline ends. CDR3: CSARRDRTQETQYF. Here the CDR3 DNA reads TGCAGTGCTAGAAGAGACAGGACTCAAGAGACCCAGTACTTC.